These 13 T cell receptor beta chains were all obtained from the same sample, sequenced in a study of blood T cell repertoires in COVID-19. Sequencing was performed with immunoSEQ multiplex PCR; in TCRdb, only in-frame clones are kept and a portion is missing. The sample carries around 82,000 clones, about 88% recorded once. Sequenced: peripheral blood. These receptors were collected from a man aged 65 to 85 with active or convalescent COVID-19.

The V and J genes are TRBV18 and TRBJ1-1, with D possibly matching TRBD1 (5 bases). Trimming removed 5 bases at V and 3 bases at J, with 16 bases between. Germline values: CDR1 KGHSH, CDR2 LQKENI. The CDR3 is 15 amino acids. The CDR3 bases are TGTGCCAGCTCAATTCAGGGTAACCTGGACACTGAAGCTTTCTTT. Its protein product is CASSIQGNLDTEAFF.

The J gene is TRBJ2-4, the V gene TRBV24-1; a possible D gene is TRBD1 (6 bases). The length of the CDR3 is 16 residues. Germline assignment: CDR1 KGHDR and CDR2 SFDVKD. Trimming cost V 4 bases and J 0 bases, with 12 bases left between them. This CDR3 reads CATSDSDRLAKNIQYF. The DNA of the CDR3 is TGTGCCACCAGTGACTCTGACAGGCTAGCCAAAAACATTCAGTACTTC.

The chain employs TRBV6-7 and TRBJ1-5; weak D call: TRBD1 (5 bases). TRBV6-7 is reported as an ORF; its role is uncertain. The CDR3 contains 17 residues. With 2 bases removed from V and 4 bases from J, the gap between germline ends came to 18 bases. The CDR3 loop is CASSYHQPAKGNQPQHF. CDR3 nucleotide sequence: TGTGCCAGCAGTTACCACCAACCGGCGAAGGGGAATCAGCCCCAGCATTTT.

The CDR3 bases are TGTGCCAGCAGTGAAAGAACCTTTTACACCTTAAACTATGGCTACACCTTC. Translated, it gives CASSERTFYTLNYGYTF. This rearrangement joins TRBV6-1 to TRBJ1-2; D is undetermined. The CDR3 is 17 amino acids. Deletions cut 2 bases from V and 2 bases from J, with 18 bases between. Germline values: CDR1 MNHNS, CDR2 SASEGT.

This rearrangement joins TRBV5-1 to TRBJ2-6, with TRBD1 identical over 7 bases. The CDR3 totals 16 residues. With 0 bases clipped from V and 4 bases from J, the junction kept 4 bases outside the gene matches. CDR1 and CDR2 from the germline V gene are SGHRS and YFSETQ. CDR3 sequence: CASSLEQGSGANVLTF. CDR3 in DNA: TGCGCCAGCAGCTTGGAACAGGGGTCCGGGGCCAACGTCCTGACTTTC.

This chain uses TRBV5-5 with TRBJ2-2, with 13 bases that match TRBD2. This CDR3 is 17 amino acids long. CDR1 is SGHKS and CDR2 is YYEKEE in the germline V gene (reference sequence). After removal of 4 bases from V and 3 bases from J, the junction contained 6 bases not matched to a gene. CDR3 DNA: TGTGCCAGCAGCCGGACAACTAGCGGGGGGGACACCGGGGAGCTGTTTTTT. It is translated as CASSRTTSGGDTGELFF. Combining the CDR3 with reference TRBV5-5 and TRBJ2-2 gives the whole variable domain DAGVTQSPTHLIKTRGQQVTLRCSPISGHKSVSWYQQVLGQGPQFIFQYYEKEERGRGNFPDRFSARQFPNYSSELNVNALLLGDSALYLCASSRTTSGGDTGELFFGEGSRLTVL.

The gene calls are TRBV3-1 (or the pseudogene TRBV3-2) and TRBJ1-1; D remains ambiguous. Per the germline V gene, CDR1 is LGHDT and CDR2 is YNNKEL (reference sequence). The CDR3 consists of 14 residues. Deletions cut 2 bases from V and 5 bases from J, with 12 bases between. CDR3 DNA: TGTGCCAGCAGCCAAAGTTTCCGGGGAACTGAAGCTTTCTTT. The encoded protein is CASSQSFRGTEAFF.

This chain links TRBV24-1 with TRBJ1-5, with a weak D call TRBD1 (6 bases). Trimming removed 3 bases at V and 2 bases at J, with 13 bases between. CDR1 is KGHDR, CDR2 SFDVKD, per germline. The CDR3 contains 16 residues. CDR3 protein: CATSDLVDRCNQPQHF. CDR3 sequence (DNA): TGTGCCACCAGTGATCTGGTGGACAGATGCAATCAGCCCCAGCATTTT.

V and J are TRBV7-9 and TRBJ1-4; D is possibly TRBD1 (5 bases). The germline V gene encodes CDR1 SEHNR and CDR2 FQNEAQ (reference sequence). The CDR3 consists of 17 residues. Trimming cost V 3 bases and J 7 bases, with 21 bases left between them. The CDR3 sequence is CASSFYGVTSGGEKLFF. CDR3 nucleotides: TGTGCCAGCAGCTTTTACGGTGTCACTAGCGGGGGTGAAAAACTGTTTTTT. Full variable domain (rest looked up from reference TRBV7-9 and TRBJ1-4): DTGVSQNPRHKITKRGQNVTFRCDPISEHNRLYWYRQTLGQGPEFLTYFQNEAQLEKSRLLSDRFSAERPKGSFSTLEIQRTEQGDSAMYLCASSFYGVTSGGEKLFFGSGTQLSVL.

The chain recombines TRBV28 with TRBJ1-6; D is unresolved. V lost 5 bases to trimming and J lost 6 bases, with 8 bases between them. This CDR3 comprises 13 residues. Germline CDR1 and CDR2: MDHEN and SYDVKM. The CDR3 protein is CASSQQTNSPLHF. The CDR3 DNA follows: TGTGCCAGCAGTCAACAAACTAATTCACCCCTCCACTTT.

This clone was found once. This chain joins TRBV28 and TRBJ1-1, with D uncertain. There are 14 residues in the CDR3. The germline CDR1 and CDR2 sequences are MDHEN and SYDVKM. Trimming removed 3 bases at V and 10 bases at J, with 18 bases between. The CDR3 sequence: CASSFPAGGRGAFF. The DNA for the CDR3 is TGTGCCAGCAGTTTCCCAGCTGGAGGGAGAGGAGCTTTCTTT. Full variable domain (remainder filled in from reference TRBV28 and TRBJ1-1): DVKVTQSSRYLVKRTGEKVFLECVQDMDHENMFWYRQDPGLGLRLIYFSYDVKMKEKGDIPEGYSVSREKKERFSLILESASTNQTSMYLCASSFPAGGRGAFFGQGTRLTVV.

The CDR3 DNA reads as TGCGCCAGCAGCCCAGGGGTTGACGGGACTGAAGCTTTCTTT. Encoded protein: CASSPGVDGTEAFF. J is TRBJ1-1 and V is TRBV4-3, with D possibly TRBD1 on 6 matching bases. V shed 4 bases and J shed 5 bases, with 14 bases lying between them. This CDR3 is built from 14 residues. CDR1 and CDR2 (germline): LGHNA, YSLEER.

J is TRBJ1-1 and V is TRBV6-5, with 8 bases fitting TRBD1. V was pared by 0 bases and J by 5 bases, with 2 bases of the junction left unmatched. From germline, CDR1 is MNHEY and CDR2 SVGAGI. The CDR3 extends over 14 amino acids. CDR3 amino acids: CASSYSTGVTEAFF. DNA of the CDR3: TGTGCCAGCAGTTACTCGACAGGGGTTACTGAAGCTTTCTTT.